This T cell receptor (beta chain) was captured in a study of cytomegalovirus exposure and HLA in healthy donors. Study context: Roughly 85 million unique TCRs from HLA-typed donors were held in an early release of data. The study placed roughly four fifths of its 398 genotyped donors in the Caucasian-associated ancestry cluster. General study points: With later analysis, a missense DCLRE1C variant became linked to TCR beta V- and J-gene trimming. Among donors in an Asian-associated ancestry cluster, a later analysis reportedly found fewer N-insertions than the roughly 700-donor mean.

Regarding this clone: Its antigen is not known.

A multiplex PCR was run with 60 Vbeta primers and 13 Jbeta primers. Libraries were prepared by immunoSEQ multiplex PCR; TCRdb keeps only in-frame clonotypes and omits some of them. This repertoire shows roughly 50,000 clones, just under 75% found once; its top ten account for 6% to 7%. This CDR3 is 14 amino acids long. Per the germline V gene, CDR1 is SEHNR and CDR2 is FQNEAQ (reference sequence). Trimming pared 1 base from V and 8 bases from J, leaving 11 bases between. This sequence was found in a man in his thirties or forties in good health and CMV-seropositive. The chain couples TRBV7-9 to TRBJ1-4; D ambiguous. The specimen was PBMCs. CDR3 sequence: CASSLGQEEEKLFF. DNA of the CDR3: TGTGCCAGCAGCTTAGGGCAAGAGGAGGAAAAACTGTTTTTT.